Listed below are T cell receptor beta chains from one sample, sequenced in a study of cytomegalovirus exposure and HLA in healthy donors. The assay was immunoSEQ multiplex PCR, and TCRdb's table has in-frame clones only and misses some. Of approximately 260,000 clones listed, approximately 86% were seen once; the top ten hold less than 1.5%. Material for sequencing was PBMCs. Receptor source: a woman aged 25 to 39 in good health and CMV-seropositive. Both conserved end residues are part of each CDR3. The D gene is left open where the match is weak. Clone size is not always given. Where it is, it says once, few, many or a class for expanded clones.

j_call v_call clone_size d_call cdr3_aa cdr3_nt
TRBJ2-2 TRBV5-4 few TRBD1 CASSFYRGTGELFF TGTGCCAGCAGCTTTTACAGGGGCACCGGGGAGCTGTTTTTT
TRBJ2-7 TRBV5-1 NA TRBD1 CASSRDRFYEQYF TGCGCCAGCAGCCGGGACAGGTTCTACGAGCAGTACTTC
TRBJ1-5 TRBV7-8 NA NA CASSLVPRQIYSNQPQHF TGTGCCAGCAGCTTAGTACCCCGACAGATTTATAGCAATCAGCCCCAGCATTTT
TRBJ1-5 TRBV6-5 NA TRBD1 CASRSTGGNQPQHF TGTGCCAGCAGATCCACAGGGGGGAATCAGCCCCAGCATTTT
TRBJ2-1 TRBV28 few TRBD2 CASGKTSGDNEQFF TGTGCCAGCGGAAAGACTAGCGGGGACAATGAGCAGTTCTTC
TRBJ2-7 TRBV2 NA NA CASSVLATRYEQYF TGTGCCAGCAGTGTGTTAGCGACCCGATACGAGCAGTACTTC
TRBJ2-7 TRBV5-5 once TRBD2 CASSLIAGGLYEQYF TGTGCCAGCAGCTTGATAGCGGGAGGACTCTACGAGCAGTACTTC
TRBJ2-7 TRBV5-4 NA NA CASSLRQASSYEQYF TGTGCCAGCAGCCTTAGACAGGCTAGCTCCTACGAGCAGTACTTC
TRBJ2-1 TRBV9 NA NA CASSVYGSLHEQFF TGTGCCAGCAGCGTATACGGGAGTCTCCATGAGCAGTTCTTC
TRBJ1-1 TRBV5-1 NA NA CASSAGTFEGEAFF TGCGCCAGCAGCGCGGGCACTTTCGAGGGTGAAGCTTTCTTT
TRBJ2-3 TRBV7-7 NA NA CASSSGTGGTDTQYF TGTGCCAGCAGCTCCGGTACCGGAGGCACAGATACGCAGTATTTT
TRBJ1-5 TRBV2 NA NA CASSDRAETNQPQHF TGTGCCAGCAGTGACAGGGCCGAGACCAATCAGCCCCAGCATTTT
TRBJ2-3 TRBV5-8 NA TRBD1 CASRLPGQGTDTQYF TGTGCCAGCAGGCTTCCGGGACAGGGGACAGATACGCAGTATTTT
TRBJ1-5 TRBV28 once NA CASSFPRGPQHF TGTGCCAGCAGTTTCCCCAGGGGGCCCCAGCATTTT
TRBJ1-5 TRBV28 once NA CASSLPTGNQPQHF TGTGCCAGCAGTTTGCCGACAGGAAATCAGCCCCAGCATTTT
TRBJ1-4 TRBV4-1 NA NA CASSQDMRQGGEKLFF TGCGCCAGCAGCCAAGATATGAGGCAGGGCGGCGAAAAACTGTTTTTT
TRBJ2-7 TRBV5-1 NA TRBD1 CASSLAPGQGFQGEQYF TGCGCCAGCAGCTTGGCCCCGGGACAGGGGTTTCAAGGCGAGCAGTACTTC
TRBJ2-7 TRBV14 once NA CASSPSLSYSYEQYF TGTGCCAGCAGCCCATCCCTGTCCTACTCCTACGAGCAGTACTTC
TRBJ2-2 TRBV5-1 NA TRBD2 CASSFILAGGPGELFF TGCGCCAGCAGCTTTATTCTTGCGGGAGGTCCTGGGGAGCTGTTTTTT
TRBJ2-7 TRBV5-4 NA TRBD2 CASRRAGTSGSVKSYEQYF TGTGCCAGCAGGAGGGCCGGGACTAGCGGGAGTGTGAAATCCTACGAGCAGTACTTC
TRBJ2-5 TRBV29-1 NA NA CSVEQGSEETQYF TGCAGCGTTGAACAGGGGAGTGAAGAGACCCAGTACTTC
TRBJ1-2 TRBV10-3 NA NA CAISESRDMGGYTF TGTGCCATCAGTGAGTCGCGGGATATGGGTGGCTACACCTTC
TRBJ2-3 TRBV2 NA TRBD2 CASSPTSGRRTDTQYF TGTGCCAGCAGTCCGACTAGCGGGAGACGCACAGATACGCAGTATTTT
TRBJ1-5 TRBV2 NA NA CASSLPDQPQHF TGTGCCAGCTCCCTCCCGGATCAGCCCCAGCATTTT
TRBJ1-1 TRBV19 NA TRBD1 CASSPNLGTGVYEAFF TGTGCCAGTAGTCCGAACTTGGGGACAGGGGTATATGAAGCTTTCTTT
TRBJ2-1 TRBV5-4 few NA CASSSQGAGGDEQFF TGTGCCAGCAGCTCCCAGGGGGCGGGAGGGGATGAGCAGTTCTTC
TRBJ2-1 TRBV11-3 once TRBD1 CASSSRDSPLSQFF TGTGCCAGCAGCTCCCGGGACAGTCCTTTATCACAGTTCTTC
TRBJ2-1 TRBV5-1 NA NA CASRPRADFEQFF TGCGCCAGCAGACCCCGAGCCGACTTTGAGCAGTTCTTC
TRBJ2-1 TRBV29-1 NA TRBD2 CSAGTSGSEQFF TGCAGCGCAGGGACTAGCGGGAGTGAGCAGTTCTTC
TRBJ1-1 TRBV5-1 NA NA CASSLKTPNTEAFF TGCGCCAGCAGCTTAAAGACACCCAACACTGAAGCTTTCTTT
TRBJ1-1 TRBV5-1 few NA CASSLVTGSTEAFF TGCGCCAGCAGCTTGGTTACAGGGAGCACTGAAGCTTTCTTT
TRBJ1-2 TRBV14 NA TRBD1 CASSQLGQEGYGYTF TGTGCCAGCAGCCAACTGGGACAGGAGGGCTATGGCTACACCTTC
TRBJ1-4 TRBV4-2 NA TRBD1 CASSLVGQGADEKLFF TGTGCCAGCAGCCTGGTGGGACAGGGGGCAGATGAAAAACTGTTTTTT
TRBJ2-3 TRBV28 few NA CASSRTAGAGTQYF TGTGCCAGCAGTCGGACAGCAGGGGCTGGTACGCAGTATTTT
TRBJ1-1 TRBV29-1 NA NA CSVELWNGGNTEAFF TGCAGCGTCGAGCTTTGGAATGGGGGCAACACTGAAGCTTTCTTT
TRBJ1-2 TRBV25-1 NA NA CASRPSRVLNYGYTF TGTGCCAGCCGACCGTCCCGGGTTTTAAACTATGGCTACACCTTC
TRBJ2-7 TRBV6-5 NA TRBD1 CASRQDRTYEQYF TGTGCCAGCAGGCAGGACAGGACTTACGAGCAGTACTTC
TRBJ2-1 TRBV6-4 few TRBD2 CASSVLAGGPYNEQFF TGTGCCAGCAGTGTTCTAGCGGGAGGGCCCTACAATGAGCAGTTCTTC
TRBJ2-7 TRBV27 once TRBD2 CASSLLPSGSFYEQYF TGTGCCAGCAGTCTACTTCCTAGCGGGAGCTTCTACGAGCAGTACTTC
TRBJ2-7 TRBV5-4 NA TRBD2 CASSFGGEVYEQYF TGTGCCAGCAGCTTTGGGGGGGAGGTCTACGAGCAGTACTTC
TRBJ1-2 TRBV30 few TRBD1 CAWTRLNRGLYGYTF TGTGCCTGGACTCGCCTCAACAGGGGACTCTATGGCTACACCTTC
TRBJ1-2 TRBV11-2 NA TRBD1 CASSFPGQGFGYTF TGTGCCAGCAGCTTCCCGGGACAGGGGTTTGGCTACACCTTC
TRBJ2-3 TRBV6-6 NA NA CASSSQATQYF TGTGCCAGCAGTTCACAGGCTACGCAGTATTTT
TRBJ2-7 TRBV6-5 few TRBD1 CASSYKTGSHLLQQYF TGTGCCAGCAGTTACAAGACAGGGTCTCATCTCCTACAGCAGTACTTC
TRBJ2-5 TRBV4-1 once TRBD2 CASSQEPLTSGKQETQYF TGCGCCAGCAGCCAAGAGCCCCTTACTAGCGGGAAACAAGAGACCCAGTACTTC
TRBJ2-7 TRBV10-3 NA TRBD1 CAISEADRDRSYEQYF TGTGCCATCAGTGAGGCGGACAGGGACCGATCCTACGAGCAGTACTTC
TRBJ2-7 TRBV21-1 NA NA CASSGTGAYEQYF TGTGCCAGCAGCGGCACAGGAGCCTACGAGCAGTACTTC